This entry describes one T cell receptor (beta chain). V lost 5 bases to trimming and J lost 6 bases; unmatched junction nucleotides: 3. Germline assignment: CDR1 MNHEY and CDR2 SVGAGI. This CDR3 is 14 amino acids long. Despite likely unrecorded immune exposures, the donors were nominally healthy at the time of sampling. This sample stems from a study of cytomegalovirus exposure and HLA in healthy donors. The PCR used 60 Vbeta and 13 Jbeta primers. TCRdb's copy holds only in-frame clones and misses some; the assay was immunoSEQ multiplex PCR. The sample includes 82,000 or so clones, about 74% of them seen just once.

This receptor was taken from a woman aged 50 to 65 in good health and CMV-seropositive. The source material was PBMCs. The chain joins TRBV6-5 to TRBJ2-7, with 14 bases that match TRBD2. As DNA, the CDR3 is TGTGCCAGCAGTGGACTAGCGGGAGGTGGCGAGCAGTACTTC. This translates into CASSGLAGGGEQYF.